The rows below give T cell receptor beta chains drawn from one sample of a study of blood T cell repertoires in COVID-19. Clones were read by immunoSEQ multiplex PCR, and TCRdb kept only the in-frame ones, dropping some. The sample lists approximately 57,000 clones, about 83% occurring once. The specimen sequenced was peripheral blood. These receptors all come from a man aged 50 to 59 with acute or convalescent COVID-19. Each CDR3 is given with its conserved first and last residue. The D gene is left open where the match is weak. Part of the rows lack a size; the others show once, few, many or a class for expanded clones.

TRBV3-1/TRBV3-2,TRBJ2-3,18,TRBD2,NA,TGTGCCAGCAGCCGAGGGGGGACTAGCGGGACTAGCACAGATACGCAGTATTTT,CASSRGGTSGTSTDTQYF
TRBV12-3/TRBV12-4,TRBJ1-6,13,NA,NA,TGTGCCAGCAGGGCCATGACAAGGTCACCCCTCCACTTT,CASRAMTRSPLHF
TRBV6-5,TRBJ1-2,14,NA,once,TGTGCCAGCAGTTACTCTCACAGTAACTATGGCTACACCTTC,CASSYSHSNYGYTF
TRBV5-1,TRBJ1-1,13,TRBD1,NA,TGCGCCAGCAGCTTTGACAGGGTCGGTCAGGCTTTCTTT,CASSFDRVGQAFF
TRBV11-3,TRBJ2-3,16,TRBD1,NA,TGTGCCAGCAGCTGGGGGACAGGGGGGCGTATAGATACGCAGTATTTT,CASSWGTGGRIDTQYF
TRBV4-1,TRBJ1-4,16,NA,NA,TGCGCCAGCAGCCAAGAACCGGGTACGGCTAATGAAAAACTGTTTTTT,CASSQEPGTANEKLFF
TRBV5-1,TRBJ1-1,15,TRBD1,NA,TGCGCCAGCAGCCGGGACAGCCATTCGAACACTGAAGCTTTCTTT,CASSRDSHSNTEAFF
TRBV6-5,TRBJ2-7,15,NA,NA,TGTGCCAGCAGTCCCACCAAACTAGGCTCCTACGAGCAGTACTTC,CASSPTKLGSYEQYF
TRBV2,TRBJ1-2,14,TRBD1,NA,TGTGCCAGCAGGGACAGGGGGCGTAACTATGGCTACACCTTC,CASRDRGRNYGYTF
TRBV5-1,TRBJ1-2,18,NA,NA,TGCGCCAGCAGCTTGGGACTGGCCCCCAATCCCGCCTCATATGGCTACACCTTC,CASSLGLAPNPASYGYTF
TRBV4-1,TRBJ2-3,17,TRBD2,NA,TGCGCCAGCAGCCAAGGACACGGGGGGGGCTCCACAGATACGCAGTATTTT,CASSQGHGGGSTDTQYF
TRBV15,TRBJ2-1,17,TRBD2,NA,TGTGCCACCAGCAGAGATCGGGAGGGGACGAAATACAATGAGCAGTTCTTC,CATSRDREGTKYNEQFF
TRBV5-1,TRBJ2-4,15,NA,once,TGCGCCAGCAGCACCACAGGGCCCCCCAAAAACATTCAGTACTTC,CASSTTGPPKNIQYF
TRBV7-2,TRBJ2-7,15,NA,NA,TGTGCCAGCAGCCAGGGGACTACCATTACCTACGAGCAGTACTTC,CASSQGTTITYEQYF
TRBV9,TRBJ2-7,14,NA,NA,TGTGCCAGCAGCGCAACCGGGGGAAACTACGAGCAGTACTTC,CASSATGGNYEQYF
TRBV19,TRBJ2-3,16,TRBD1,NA,TGTGCCAGTAGTCTAAGGACAGGGTTTGGCACAGATACGCAGTATTTT,CASSLRTGFGTDTQYF
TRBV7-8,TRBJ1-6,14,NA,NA,TGTGCCAGCAGCCCCCAGGTTAATAATTCACCCCTCCACTTT,CASSPQVNNSPLHF
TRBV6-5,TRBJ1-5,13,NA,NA,TGTGCCAGCAGGCGACAGGAGAATCAGCCCCAGCATTTT,CASRRQENQPQHF
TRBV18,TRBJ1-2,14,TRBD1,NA,TGTGCCAGCTCGACGGACAGGGGAAACTATGGCTACACCTTC,CASSTDRGNYGYTF
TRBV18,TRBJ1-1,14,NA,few,TGTGCCAGCTCCGCGGGGTTTCTGAACACTGAAGCTTTCTTT,CASSAGFLNTEAFF
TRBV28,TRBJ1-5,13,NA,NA,TGTGCCAGCAGTTTACCGGGTTCTCCGCCCCAGCATTTT,CASSLPGSPPQHF
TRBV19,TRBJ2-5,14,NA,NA,TGTGCCAGTAGTGAACGTTCGGGTTGGTGGACCCAGTACTTC,CASSERSGWWTQYF
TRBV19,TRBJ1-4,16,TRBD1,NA,TGTGCCAGCATCAGGCTCACGGGACAGGGGAATGAAAAACTGTTTTTT,CASIRLTGQGNEKLFF
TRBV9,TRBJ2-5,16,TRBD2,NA,TGTGCCAGCAGCGTAGGGGTAGCGGGAGTTTCAGAGACCCAGTACTTC,CASSVGVAGVSETQYF
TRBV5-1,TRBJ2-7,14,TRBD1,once,TGCGCCAGCAGCGTAGGGACAGCCTCCTACGAGCAGTACTTC,CASSVGTASYEQYF
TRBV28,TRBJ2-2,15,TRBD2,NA,TGTGCCAGCAGTTTTGGCGGGGGTGGGTCCGGGGAGCTGTTTTTT,CASSFGGGGSGELFF
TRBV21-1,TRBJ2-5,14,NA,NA,TGTGCCAGCAGCAAATATGAGGGGGAAGAGACCCAGTACTTC,CASSKYEGEETQYF
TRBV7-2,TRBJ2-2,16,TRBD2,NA,TGTGCCAGCAGCTGGACTAGCGGGGGGGGCACCGGGGAGCTGTTTTTT,CASSWTSGGGTGELFF
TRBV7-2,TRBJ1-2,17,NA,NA,TGTGCCAGCAGCCCCAGGGGTTTTTCCCTCAACCTCTATGGCTACACCTTC,CASSPRGFSLNLYGYTF
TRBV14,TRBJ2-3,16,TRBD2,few,TGTGCCAGCAGCGCGACTAGCGGGAGATTTGGAGATACGCAGTATTTT,CASSATSGRFGDTQYF
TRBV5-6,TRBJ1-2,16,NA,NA,TGTGCCAGCAGCTTGATCCAGGGTTTGACTAACTATGGCTACACCTTC,CASSLIQGLTNYGYTF
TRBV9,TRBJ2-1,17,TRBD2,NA,TGTGCCAGCAGCGTCCCTCCTAGCGGAGACCCCTACAATGAGCAGTTCTTC,CASSVPPSGDPYNEQFF
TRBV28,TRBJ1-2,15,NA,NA,TGTGCCAGCAGTTCTCGCCAGGCGGGGACCTATGGCTACACCTTC,CASSSRQAGTYGYTF
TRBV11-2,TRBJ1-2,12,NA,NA,TGTGCCAGCAGCTTAGGGAGGGACGGCTACACCTTC,CASSLGRDGYTF
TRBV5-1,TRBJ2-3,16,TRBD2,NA,TGCGCCAGCAGCTTCGGACTAGCGGGGGGGGCAGATACGCAGTATTTT,CASSFGLAGGADTQYF
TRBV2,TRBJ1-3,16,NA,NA,TGTGCCAGCAGTATCCAGAGGGATGGGTCTGGAAACACCATATATTTT,CASSIQRDGSGNTIYF
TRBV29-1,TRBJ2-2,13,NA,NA,TGCAGCTTCCAGGTTTACAGGGCCGGGGAGCTGTTTTTT,CSFQVYRAGELFF
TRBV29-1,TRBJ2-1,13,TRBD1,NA,TGCAGCGTTCACCCTGACAGGGGAGATGAGCAGTTCTTC,CSVHPDRGDEQFF
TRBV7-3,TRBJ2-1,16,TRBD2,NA,TGTGCCAGCAGCTTAGTAGCGGGAATCTCCTACAATGAGCAGTTCTTC,CASSLVAGISYNEQFF
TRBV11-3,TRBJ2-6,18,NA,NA,TGTGCCAGCAGCTTGTCCTGGGCAGGGCTCTCTGGGGCCAACGTCCTGACTTTC,CASSLSWAGLSGANVLTF
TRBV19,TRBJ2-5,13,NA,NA,TGTGCCAGTAGTACCCAGCGCCAAGAGACCCAGTACTTC,CASSTQRQETQYF
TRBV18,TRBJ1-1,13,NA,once,TGTGCCAGCTCACCACCGAGTACCGTTGAAGCTTTCTTT,CASSPPSTVEAFF
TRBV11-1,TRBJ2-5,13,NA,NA,TGTGCCAGCAGCTGGGCCTCACCGGAGACCCAGTACTTC,CASSWASPETQYF
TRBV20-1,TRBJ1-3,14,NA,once,TGCAGTGCTAGTCGGGGGGGCCGGGGAAACACCATATATTTT,CSASRGGRGNTIYF
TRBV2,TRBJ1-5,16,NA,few,TGTGCCAGCAGAACCAGGGGTCTTGGGAGCAATCAGCCCCAGCATTTT,CASRTRGLGSNQPQHF
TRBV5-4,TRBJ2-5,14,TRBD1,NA,TGTGCCAGCAGCCGGACAGGGGACGAGGAGACCCAGTACTTC,CASSRTGDEETQYF
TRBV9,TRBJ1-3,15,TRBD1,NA,TGTGCCAGCAGCGTAGGTCAGGGGGATGGAAACACCATATATTTT,CASSVGQGDGNTIYF
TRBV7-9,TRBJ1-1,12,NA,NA,TGTGCCAGCAGCCAGGCCTACCGGTCAGCTTTCTTT,CASSQAYRSAFF
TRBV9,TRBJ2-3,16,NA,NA,TGTGCCAGCAGCCTCCATTGGAGGGCCGCCACAGATACGCAGTATTTT,CASSLHWRAATDTQYF
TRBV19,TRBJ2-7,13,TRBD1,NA,TGTGCCAGTAACACCGGACAGGGACCTACTAAGTACTTC,CASNTGQGPTKYF
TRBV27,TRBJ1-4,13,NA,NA,TGTGCCAGCAGTCGTGATGGGGCAACAAAACTGTTTTTT,CASSRDGATKLFF
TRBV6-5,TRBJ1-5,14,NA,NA,TGTGCCAGCACTAGAGGGTTTGGCAATCAGCCCCAGCATTTT,CASTRGFGNQPQHF
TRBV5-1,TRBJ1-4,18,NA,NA,TGCGCCAGCAGCCCCGCGACAGGCTCAGTTGCAACTAATGAAAAACTGTTTTTT,CASSPATGSVATNEKLFF
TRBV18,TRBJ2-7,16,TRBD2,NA,TGTGCCAGCTCACCCGCGGGACTATCACCCTTGGACGAGCAGTACTTC,CASSPAGLSPLDEQYF
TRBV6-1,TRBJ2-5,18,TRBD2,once,TGTGCCAGCAGTGCCGGGACTAGCGGGGGGGGGTACCAAGAGACCCAGTACTTC,CASSAGTSGGGYQETQYF
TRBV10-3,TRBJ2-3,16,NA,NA,TGTGCCATCAGTGAGCCCGGGACTGGGAGCACAGATACGCAGTATTTT,CAISEPGTGSTDTQYF
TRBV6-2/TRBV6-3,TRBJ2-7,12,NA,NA,TGTGCCAGCAGTTACTCCCTCTTGGAGCAGTACTTC,CASSYSLLEQYF